The rows below give T cell receptor beta chains drawn from one sample of a study of lymphopenia after photon versus proton radiotherapy. The protocol was immunoSEQ multiplex PCR, while the TCRdb copy is restricted to in-frame clones and leaves out a portion. The table lists 53,000 or so clones, around four fifths of them singletons. The source material was peripheral blood, sampled from a patient treated with photon-based radiotherapy. These receptors were obtained from a man aged 50-60 years with gastric cancer. The CDR3 runs from the conserved cysteine through the conserved F or W. Not all rows give a size; the values are once, few, many and, for expanded clones, a class.

CASSQDRTGWQETQYF	-	TRBV14	TRBJ2-5
CASNPGFRGRTGELFF	-	TRBV5-1	TRBJ2-2
CASSIGGNVYNEQFF	few	TRBV19	TRBJ2-1
CASSFRLAVTDTQYF	-	TRBV9	TRBJ2-3
CASSWGLAGEQYF	-	TRBV9	TRBJ2-7
CASSGGTSGYNEQFF	-	TRBV5-4	TRBJ2-1
CASSLTVDTQYF	-	TRBV5-8	TRBJ2-3
CASSWGLAEEGQEQYF	-	TRBV28	TRBJ2-7
CASSPPPGGIDYTF	-	TRBV18	TRBJ1-2
CASSGQFQETQYF	-	TRBV14	TRBJ2-5
CASSLRSEAFF	-	TRBV5-8	TRBJ1-1
CASSQSNWAGGPSDEQYF	few	TRBV23-1	TRBJ2-7
CAWSVRRGEAFF	-	TRBV30	TRBJ1-1
CAISESGREGYEQYF	-	TRBV10-3	TRBJ2-7
CASRDTGRNTIYF	-	TRBV27	TRBJ1-3
CAWTPRGHSGNTEAFF	-	TRBV30	TRBJ1-1
CASSGTGTKYTGELFF	-	TRBV9	TRBJ2-2
CSVEGPRTSGSTDTQYF	-	TRBV29-1	TRBJ2-3
CASSLIGGRSSYEQYF	-	TRBV7-9	TRBJ2-7
CASLDLVTGEQYF	-	TRBV19	TRBJ2-7
CSAHRDRGAFF	few	TRBV29-1	TRBJ1-1
CASSASGRAGETQYF	-	TRBV9	TRBJ2-5
CASSTDRGMNEQFF	few	TRBV19	TRBJ2-1
CASSIQGAYNEQFF	-	TRBV11-1	TRBJ2-1
CASSLGGVFGEQYF	-	TRBV7-9	TRBJ2-7
CASSLAGTYGYTF	-	TRBV5-1	TRBJ1-2
CASSRTSATNEKLFF	few	TRBV5-1	TRBJ1-4
CASRPGQGGLETQYF	-	TRBV28	TRBJ2-5
CASSRQGTGELFF	-	TRBV18	TRBJ2-2
CASRGLEREQYF	-	TRBV27	TRBJ2-7
CASSFRDGSYEQYF	-	TRBV5-1	TRBJ2-7
CASSTTSGSYNEQFF	once	TRBV9	TRBJ2-1
CASAPRSGQYPSYEQYF	-	TRBV5-1	TRBJ2-7
CASSLSRDRGRGGAEAFF	-	TRBV5-4	TRBJ1-1
CASSPGLAGVVRANEQFF	-	TRBV18	TRBJ2-1
CASSYTRGNQETQYF	-	TRBV6-5	TRBJ2-5